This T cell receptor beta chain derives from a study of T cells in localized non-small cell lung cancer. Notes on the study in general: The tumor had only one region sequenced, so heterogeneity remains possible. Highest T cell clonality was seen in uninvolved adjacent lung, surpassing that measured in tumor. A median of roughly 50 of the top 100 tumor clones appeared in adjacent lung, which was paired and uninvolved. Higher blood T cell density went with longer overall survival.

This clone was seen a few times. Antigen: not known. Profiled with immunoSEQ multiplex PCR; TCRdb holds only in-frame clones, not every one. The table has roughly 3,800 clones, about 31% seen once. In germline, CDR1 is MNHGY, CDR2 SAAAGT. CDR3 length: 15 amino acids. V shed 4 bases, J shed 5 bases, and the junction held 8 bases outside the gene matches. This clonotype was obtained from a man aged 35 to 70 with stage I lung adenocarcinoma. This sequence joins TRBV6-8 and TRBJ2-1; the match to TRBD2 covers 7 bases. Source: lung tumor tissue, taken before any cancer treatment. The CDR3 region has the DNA TGTGCCAGCAGTTTTTCAGGACTAGATAACAATGAGCAGTTCTTC. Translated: CASSFSGLDNNEQFF.